This T cell receptor beta chain emerged from a study of early T cells in non-severe SARS-CoV-2 infection. The trim removed 3 bases at V and 6 bases at J, leaving 11 bases unmatched. Germline CDR1 LNHDA, CDR2 SQIVND (reference sequence). CDR3 size: 15 residues. This clonotype was observed many times. TCRdb recomputed calls from the 5' RACE reads with MiXCR, one row per CDR3 protein. The table includes just under 45,000 distinct CDR3 sequences, roughly a tenth detected once. Sequencing was done on a sample of whole blood. J is TRBJ2-7 and V is TRBV19; 7 nucleotides match TRBD1. The TCR comes from an adult who was a healthcare worker with PCR-confirmed SARS-CoV-2 infection or an uninfected control (not recorded which). CDR3 residues: CASSMGDSQIREQYF. The CDR3 nucleotides are TGTGCCAGTAGTATGGGGGACAGTCAAATTCGCGAGCAGTACTTC.